This record looks at one T cell receptor beta chain sequence and its context. The target of this receptor is not known. No quality values exist for individual bases; no much larger clone is one base distant. This sample was included in a study of Ad26.COV2.S vaccination and SARS-CoV-2 variants (dated by TCRdb to about 2021). Regarding the study in general: Vaccine-arm donors came from COV1001, a multicentre, randomized, double-blind, placebo-controlled phase I-IIa trial of Ad26.COV2.S in healthy adults. Ad26.COV2.S was given intramuscularly at 5x10^10 or 1x10^11 viral particles, as a single shot or as two shots 56 days apart. The specificity and breadth of SARS-CoV-2-reactive T cell receptors after Ad26.COV2.S vaccination were assessed by TCRbeta repertoire sequencing. The TCR-sequenced set comprised about 32 samples: around 20 Ad26.COV2.S vaccine recipients, 5 placebo recipients and 8 SARS-CoV-2 convalescent individuals. Trial participants were randomized into five groups of five, in which low-dose or high-dose Ad26.COV2.S was given once or twice, or placebo was given on both occasions. Investigators did not know the trial group allocation while performing experiments and assessing outcomes. What the research found in general, with its limitations: Ad26.COV2.S recipients had higher spike-specific TCR breadth than placebo recipients (P = 0.0014). The authors noted that total T cell responses may have been underestimated by the TCR breadth and depth analyses. The study was not powered for comparison of responses between vaccine doses or regimens. Non-spike TCR breadth was comparable between vaccine and placebo recipients, consistent with the vaccine containing only spike. After vaccination, spike-specific CD8+ and CD4+ T cell responses were reported to show substantial breadth.

What the treatment or condition label conveys for this sample: some 19 received Ad26.COV2.S at low or high dose, single or two shots; about five received placebo; per-sample allocation not given. For vaccine and placebo recipients, repertoires were sequenced using samples collected on day 63 after the first injection. Between 29 July and 7 August 2020, Cohort 1b enrolled around 24 adults aged 18-55 years at one site in Boston, USA. Ad26.COV2.S was a replication-incompetent adenovirus type 26 vector expressing a prefusion-stabilized SARS-CoV-2 spike protein from the original Wuhan strain. The immunoSEQ Assay was the method used to sequence TCRbeta CDR3 regions. After extraction, genomic DNA underwent amplification by bias-controlled multiplex PCR, followed by high-throughput sequencing. Per the original workflow: To quantify the absolute abundance of every unique TCRbeta CDR3 region, sequences were collapsed and filtered. Usable DNA was measured by amplifying reference genes present in all nucleated cells, and TCRbeta template counts were normalized to that usable DNA to estimate T cell fraction. Repertoire TCRs were annotated as SARS-CoV-2-specific when V gene, CDR3 amino acid sequence and J gene were exactly matched to a known reactive TCR set. The reference SARS-CoV-2 TCR set was derived from MIRA and filtered for enrichment in COVID-19-positive ImmuneCODE repertoires, a step that removed public or cross-reactive TCRs. Using the MIRA antigens, annotated TCRs were further analysed by specific ORF or by position within an ORF. Breadth was defined as annotated unique rearrangements over total unique productive rearrangements; depth was the summed frequency of those rearrangements. Group comparisons of TCR breadth used two-sided Wilcoxon rank-sum tests. Entries here come from immuneACCESS through TCRdb and include only in-frame sequences with V and J called. Some clones fail to appear in such tables; in the studies checked, an unresolved V gene covers under half of the shortfall, and the cause of the remainder is unknown. The V and J calls and clone size come from that table; D and trimming were worked out from the DNA. The sample yields hundreds of thousands of clones; roughly 89% were counted once. Approximately 5% of the sample lies in the top ten.

Specimen: peripheral blood, collected in a trial of Ad26.COV2.S vaccine versus placebo. This TCR derives from a person aged 18 to 65 who received the Ad26.COV2.S COVID-19 vaccine or a placebo.

The CDR3 protein: CASSLATGGTDGYTF. The sequenced DNA is TGCGCCAGCAGCTTGGCGACAGGAGGGACGGATGGCTACACCTTC. This sequence uses TRBV5-1 and TRBJ1-2; the D gene is possibly TRBD1, with 6 bases matching. As encoded in the germline V gene, CDR1 is SGHRS while CDR2 is YFSETQ. V is reduced by 0 bases and J by 6 bases, leaving a spacing of 15 bases between them. Its CDR3 holds 15 amino acids, cysteine through phenylalanine. CDR3 DNA is the only sequence kept; it has 45 bases, read in frame from the first base.